The clone carrying this T cell receptor beta chain has at least ten counts. Its antigen is unidentified. Axillary draining lymph nodes of breast cancer patients supplied the node samples. Each CDR3 protein is one row after TCRdb ran MiXCR on the multiplex PCR reads. The sample contains about 230,000 distinct CDR3 sequences, 32% of which appear only once. This entry comes from a study of breast tumors, draining lymph nodes, adjacent tissues. Study-wide results and limits: Findings are consistent with lymph node origin and intratumoral expansion of most tumor T cells.

The length of the CDR3 is 16 residues. Per the germline V gene, CDR1 is SGHNT and CDR2 is YENEEA. V lost 5 bases to trimming and J lost 2 bases, with 18 bases between them. The V and J genes are TRBV11-3 and TRBJ2-5; a weak D match, TRBD1 (6 bases). What was sequenced was axillary lymph node tissue. This receptor was identified in a female donor with breast cancer. Some clones in this sample may be carry-over from other donors' samples. The CDR3 loop reads CASSRKGGVSQETQYF. The DNA for the CDR3 is TGTGCCAGCAGCCGGAAAGGGGGAGTGAGTCAAGAGACCCAGTACTTC.